This TCR beta chain is drawn from a study of shared clonotypes between healthy human individuals (dated by TCRdb to about 2020). Context from the whole study: A couple of women and three men aged 18 to 49 years were included in the cohort. For each donor, CD4 naive and CD4 memory were each run on three plates, CD8 naive on two plates, and CD8 memory on one plate. To estimate repertoire size and how much clonotypes are shared between individuals, the study performed deep sequencing of blood TCR repertoires from about five healthy adults. To increase sequencing depth and limit assay-specific biases, different laboratories used diverse techniques to prepare libraries and sequence TCR repertoires. Between about 0.85 and 9.5 billion PBMCs per donor were obtained by leukapheresis.

V was cut back by 4 bases and J by 7 bases, leaving a gap of 9 bases between them. From the cysteine up to the phenylalanine, the CDR3 has a length of 11 residues. Of all the DNA, just the CDR3 is kept, 33 bases in frame from base 1. Based on the germline V gene, the CDR1 and CDR2 sequences are SGHDT and YYEEEE. Donors were healthy HIV-negative adults with no recently reported acute infections or vaccinations. Every donor was a Caucasian adult living in Nashville, Tennessee, USA. Magnetic negative selection was used to enrich CD4+ T cells, after which naive cells were positively selected on CD45RA and the negative fraction became the memory subset. Blood was collected by leukapheresis, and PBMCs were isolated by Ficoll-Histopaque density gradient centrifugation and then cryopreserved in liquid nitrogen vapor phase. Purity and quantity of every magnetically sorted T cell population were checked by analytical flow cytometry. Genomic DNA was isolated from each sorted fraction and quantified by UV absorbance on a Nanodrop 2000c.

Using the deep immunoSEQ assay, multiplex PCR amplified TCR CDR3 regions from genomic DNA. Genomic DNA extracted from each cell subset was distributed evenly over all wells of several immunoSEQ 96-well plates, and each plate served as one replicate. For sorted subsets, approximately 210 ng of genomic DNA, equivalent to around 29,000 T cell genomes, went into each replicate PCR. Purified libraries were quantified with a Qubit 3.0 fluorometer, sized on a Bioanalyzer 2100, and re-quantified with the KAPA Library Quantification kit. Every immunoSEQ 96-well plate was sequenced on a dedicated single-read 150-cycle Illumina NextSeq 550 flow cell. The authors processed their data as follows. Because the immunoSEQ output included only junctional sequences and no quality scores, the filtering could not be the same as the filtering used for full-length reads. Sequences were annotated with PyIR, a Python wrapper for IgBLAST v1.9, using IMGT germline references to assign V/J genes and CDR3. Reads were removed for weak V/J assignments (E-value above 1e-6), missing CDR3, stop codons, out-of-frame junctions, or ambiguous translated residues. A V3J clonotype was defined by an identical inferred V gene, J gene, and CDR3 amino acid sequence. The percentage overlap between two repertoires was calculated by dividing the number of shared unique clonotypes by the size of the smaller repertoire. RTK rarefaction, the Chao1 estimator, and Recon v2.1 estimates of unobserved clonotypes were used to assess repertoire richness. OLGA was used to compute generation probabilities for all TCRbeta clonotypes that the gDNA method yielded from a few donors. As stored in TCRdb, this immuneACCESS dataset retains in-frame rearrangements with V and J assigned. A fraction of the clones does not appear; measured against another copy, unresolved V genes explain less than half of the discrepancy, and the remainder lacks a known reason. V and J calls and clone size follow that table, whereas D and trimming were derived from the DNA. The sample yields 2 million to 2.5 million clones; around 92% were counted once. The ten largest clones add up to approximately 0.41% of the sample.

General conclusions and limits of the study: The genetic and exposure-history diversity represented was limited by the small number of donors. Pairwise subsampling led to the expectation that sequencing depth would affect the degree of clonotype sharing among donors. Incomplete sequencing was indicated by rarefaction of sorted-subset datasets, despite the large sequencing depth. Clonotypes shared by all four sorted-subset donors showed higher generation probabilities than non-shared clonotypes. Sharing across a handful of donors was observed for approximately 5% of naive CD4, less than 4% of naive CD8, 2.3% of memory CD4, and roughly 0.43% of memory CD8 clonotypes. Only blood was sampled, and tissue TCR repertoires likely differ from those in blood. Naive subsets generally had larger estimated clonotype richness than memory subsets.

This clone was counted once. Its antigen is not yet known. No qualities accompany the bases; no much larger clone lies one base away. The receptor comes from a man younger than 35 in good health. Some clones in this sample may be carry-over from other donors' samples. This receptor chain uses TRBV5-6 and TRBJ2-7, with the D gene uncertain. Sequenced sample: naive CD4+ T cells from PBMCs. The cell subset or site label on this specimen signifies: CD45RA+ positively selected. CDR3 region: CASSLSTEQYF. Here is the DNA: TGTGCCAGCAGCCTATCGACAGAGCAGTACTTC. Supplemented by the reference TRBV5-6 and TRBJ2-7 proteins around the CDR3, the complete variable domain is DAGVTQSPTHLIKTRGQQVTLRCSPKSGHDTVSWYQQALGQGPQFIFQYYEEEERQRGNFPDRFSGHQFPNYSSELNVNALLLGDSALYLCASSLSTEQYFGPGTRLTVT.